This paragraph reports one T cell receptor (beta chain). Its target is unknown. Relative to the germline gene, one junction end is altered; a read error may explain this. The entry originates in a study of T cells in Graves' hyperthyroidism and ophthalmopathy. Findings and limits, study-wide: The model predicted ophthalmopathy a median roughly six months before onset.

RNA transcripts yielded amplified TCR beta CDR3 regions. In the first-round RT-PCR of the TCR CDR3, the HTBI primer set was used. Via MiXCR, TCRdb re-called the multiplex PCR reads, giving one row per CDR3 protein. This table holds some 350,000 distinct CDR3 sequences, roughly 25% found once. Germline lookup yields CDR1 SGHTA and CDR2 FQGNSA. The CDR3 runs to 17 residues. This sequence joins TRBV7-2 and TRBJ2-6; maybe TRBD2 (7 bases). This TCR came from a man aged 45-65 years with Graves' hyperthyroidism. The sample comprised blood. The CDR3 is CASSPRGGATGANALTF. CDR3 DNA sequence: TGTGCCAGCAGCCCGAGGGGGGGGGCGACTGGGGCCAACGCCCTGACTTTC.